These T cell receptor beta chains were read from a single sample in a study of T-cell memory formation after mild COVID-19. TCRdb analysed the 5' RACE reads with MiXCR anew, one entry per CDR3 protein. Among around 200,000 distinct CDR3 sequences listed, approximately 18% were seen once. The material sequenced was PBMCs or a T cell subset sorted from them (not recorded which). The receptors were gathered from a man younger than 30 who had mild COVID-19 (a few samples of this study predate the infection). Cell type and time point are not known. Both conserved end residues are part of each CDR3. D genes are given only for firm matches. Clone size is given for some rows only: seen once, a few or many times, or a class if the clone is expanded.

>TRBD2|TRBV2|-|TRBJ2-3
TGTGCCAGCAGTGTAGCGGGGGGCACAGATACGCAGTATTTT
CASSVAGGTDTQYF
>-|TRBV6-5|-|TRBJ2-6
TGTGCCAGCAGTTACTCGCAGACTGGGGCCAACGTCCTGACTTTC
CASSYSQTGANVLTF
>TRBD1|TRBV20-1|few|TRBJ1-4
TGCAGTGCCGCCGGACAGGGGGGCGAAAAACTGTTTTTT
CSAAGQGGEKLFF
>-|TRBV20-1|few|TRBJ1-2
TGCAGTGCTAGAGGAACGGGGGACTATGGCTACACCTTC
CSARGTGDYGYTF
>-|TRBV4-3|few|TRBJ1-3
TGCGCCAGCAGCCAAGGTTCCGGGGTTGGTGGAAACACCATATATTTT
CASSQGSGVGGNTIYF
>TRBD2|TRBV6-2/TRBV6-3|-|TRBJ2-1
TGTGCCAGCAGTTACTCGATAGCGGGGGGCATCAATGAGCAGTTCTTC
CASSYSIAGGINEQFF
>-|TRBV20-1|-|TRBJ2-7
TGCAGTGCTAGTATGGGGCCCACCTACGAGCAGTACTTC
CSASMGPTYEQYF
>-|TRBV7-6|few|TRBJ1-5
TGTGCCAGCAGCCCCTCAAGTTATAGCAATCAGCCCCAGCATTTT
CASSPSSYSNQPQHF
>-|TRBV29-1|many|TRBJ2-2
TGCAGCGCCCGTCGGAACACCGGGGAGCTGTTTTTT
CSARRNTGELFF
>-|TRBV6-5|few|TRBJ2-7
TGTGCCAGCACCACTGGAGGAACCTCCTACGAGCAGTACTTC
CASTTGGTSYEQYF
>-|TRBV7-2|-|TRBJ2-5
TGTGCCAGCAGCACCGGGGGTATGCAGTACTTC
CASSTGGMQYF
>-|TRBV2|once|TRBJ1-2
TGTGCCAGCAGTGCAGGAGGGACTGGCTATGGCTACACCTTC
CASSAGGTGYGYTF
>TRBD1|TRBV12-3/TRBV12-4|-|TRBJ1-6
TGTGCCAGCAGTTTAAGGACAGGGGGCGCCGGTGAAGGGTCACCCCTCCACTTT
CASSLRTGGAGEGSPLHF
>-|TRBV9|few|TRBJ1-6
TGTGCCAGCAGGGCAGGGGATTCACCCCTCCACTTT
CASRAGDSPLHF
>TRBD1|TRBV29-1|-|TRBJ1-2
TGCAGCGTTGTAACAGGGGATGGCTACACCTTC
CSVVTGDGYTF
>TRBD1|TRBV7-2|-|TRBJ2-7
TGTGCCAGCAGCCTGGACAGGGCTCTCTACGAGCAGTACTTC
CASSLDRALYEQYF
>-|TRBV6-5|-|TRBJ2-4
TGTGCCAGCAGCTACACACAGGGAAACCCTCAGTACTTC
CASSYTQGNPQYF